The clone carrying this TCR beta chain was picked up a small number of times. This entry comes from a study of CD8 T cells in ankylosing spondylitis. Per the germline V gene, CDR1 is SEHNR and CDR2 is FQNEAQ (reference sequence). V lost 5 bases and J lost 9, with 11 bases in between. The CDR3 has 12 residues. TCRdb processed the 5' RACE reads anew with MiXCR; each CDR3 protein has one entry. The sample contains 150,000 to 250,000 distinct CDR3 sequences, roughly 13% of which appear only once. The sequence derives from a male donor with ankylosing spondylitis or in good health (not recorded which). V usage is TRBV7-9 and J usage is TRBJ2-1; a weak D match, TRBD2 (5 bases). Sequenced input: blood, either unsorted or a sorted T cell fraction (not recorded which). CDR3: CASSQRVSEQFF. The CDR3 bases are TGTGCCAGCAGCCAGAGGGTCAGTGAGCAGTTCTTC. Using reference TRBV7-9 and TRBJ2-1 for the parts outside the CDR3, the full variable domain is DTGVSQNPRHKITKRGQNVTFRCDPISEHNRLYWYRQTLGQGPEFLTYFQNEAQLEKSRLLSDRFSAERPKGSFSTLEIQRTEQGDSAMYLCASSQRVSEQFFGPGTRLTVL.